The next 9 T cell receptor beta chains were all read from a single sample in a study of identifying expanded T cells in peripheral blood. Clones were read by immunoSEQ multiplex PCR, and TCRdb kept only the in-frame ones, dropping some. The data hold approximately 100,000 clones, with more than 85% observed a single time. The material sequenced was blood. The receptors were sampled from a person aged 18 to 69 in good health.

This chain uses TRBV7-2 with TRBJ1-2, with D perhaps TRBD1 (5 bases). Trimming removed 5 bases at V and 7 bases at J, with 14 bases between. The CDR3 has 13 amino acids. The V gene's germline CDR1 is SGHTA and CDR2 FQGNSA. The CDR3 loop is CASSPQDGAGYTF. CDR3 coding DNA: TGTGCCAGCAGCCCACAAGACGGGGCTGGCTACACCTTC.

With respect to this clone: This specimen includes other DNA sequences encoding the same CDR3. The chain employs TRBV27 and TRBJ1-1; D is uncertain. Germline lookup yields CDR1 MNHEY and CDR2 SMNVEV (reference sequence). Trimming pared 3 bases from V and 3 bases from J, leaving 8 bases between. CDR3 length: 13 residues. The CDR3 nucleotides read TGTGCCAGCAGTTTGGTTCGTGACACTGAAGCTTTCTTT. Amino acids: CASSLVRDTEAFF.

The genes are TRBV11-2 and TRBJ2-7, with D unresolved. This CDR3 has 14 amino acids. Trimming took off 0 bases at V and 6 bases at J, with 12 bases between the two ends. The germline V gene encodes CDR1 SGHAT and CDR2 FQNNGV. CDR3 protein: CASSLDLPGPEQYF. CDR3 nucleotides: TGTGCCAGCAGCTTAGATCTTCCTGGCCCCGAGCAGTACTTC.

The CDR3 coding sequence is TGTGCCAGCAGCACAGGGTGGGAGACCCAGTACTTC. Translation: CASSTGWETQYF. The genes are TRBV11-2 and TRBJ2-5, with D possibly being TRBD1 (6 bases). The CDR3 is 12 residues long. V was shortened by 5 bases and J by 5 bases, with 9 bases between the two germline ends. Germline CDR1 and CDR2: SGHAT and FQNNGV. The full variable domain, rest sourced from reference TRBV11-2 and TRBJ2-5, is EAGVAQSPRYKIIEKRQSVAFWCNPISGHATLYWYQQILGQGPKLLIQFQNNGVVDDSQLPKDRFSAERLKGVDSTLKIQPAKLEDSAVYLCASSTGWETQYFGPGTRLLVL.

This chain uses TRBV10-3 with TRBJ1-6; D call uncertain. The V and J ends lost 8 bases and 2 bases respectively, with 19 bases between them. The CDR3 is 17 residues long. Germline-derived CDR1 and CDR2 are ENHRY and SYGVKD. CDR3 in DNA: TGTGCCATCGCCCCACGGGCAGGTGTAGCCTATAATTCACCCCTCCACTTT. Translating gives CAIAPRAGVAYNSPLHF.

About this clone: A junction boundary mismatches the germline segment, possibly from a read error. V gene TRBV27 combines with J gene TRBJ1-5, with D uncertain. CDR3 size: 13 residues. Per germline, CDR1 MNHEY and CDR2 SMNVEV (reference sequence). Here the CDR3 DNA reads TGTGCCAGCAGTCTATCCCCCAATCAGCCCCAGCATTTT. This sequence encodes CASSLSPNQPQHF.

The V and J genes are TRBV7-9 and TRBJ1-1; D unresolved. From germline, CDR1 is SEHNR and CDR2 FQNEAQ (reference sequence). CDR3 length: 14 amino acids. Trimming left V 5 bases short and J 3 bases short, with 13 bases between. The CDR3 DNA is TGTGCCAGCAGCCCCACGACGAGGTACACTGAAGCTTTCTTT. This gives the protein CASSPTTRYTEAFF.

The V gene is TRBV30, the J gene TRBJ1-4, with 9 bases that match TRBD1. V trimming: 2 bases; J trimming: 13 bases; junction bases outside the gene matches: 11. Germline values: CDR1 GTSNPN, CDR2 SVGIG (reference sequence). CDR3 length: 14 amino acids. The CDR3 region is CAWSRSDRGGRLFF. In DNA form, the CDR3 reads TGTGCCTGGAGTCGATCGGACAGGGGTGGAAGACTGTTTTTT.

This clone appeared a single time. CDR3 region: CASSLQGESYGYTF. The CDR3 nucleotides are TGTGCCAGCAGTTTACAGGGCGAGAGCTATGGCTACACCTTC. The chain joins TRBV7-9 to TRBJ1-2, with D maybe TRBD1 (6 bases). The CDR3 consists of 14 residues. The V and J ends lost 6 bases and 4 bases respectively, with 15 bases between them. CDR1 is SEHNR, CDR2 FQNEAQ, per germline (reference sequence).